This passage covers 13 T cell receptor beta chains from one sample sequenced in a study of shared clonotypes between healthy human individuals. Some clones are missing from TCRdb's copy, which holds only in-frame ones; the method was immunoSEQ multiplex PCR. The sample holds millions of clones; approximately 90% are singletons and the top ten take over 0.12%. Source material: naive CD4+ T cells sorted from blood. Subset indicated: CD45RA+ positively selected. These receptors were obtained from a man in his late teens or twenties in good health.

The chain recombines TRBV10-3 with TRBJ1-1, with D perhaps TRBD1 (5 bases). CDR1 and CDR2 from the germline V gene are ENHRY and SYGVKD. The CDR3 is 12 residues long. V was clipped by 8 bases and J by 6 bases, with 13 bases between them. The CDR3 reads CAIRAEGSEAFF. CDR3 in DNA: TGTGCCATCCGGGCGGAGGGGTCTGAAGCTTTCTTT.

The chain couples TRBV10-3 to TRBJ1-2; the D gene is possibly TRBD1 (5 bases). The CDR3 contains 13 residues. Germline-derived CDR1 and CDR2 are ENHRY and SYGVKD. V was trimmed by 11 bases and J by 3 bases, leaving 16 bases between them. As DNA, the CDR3 is TGTGCCTCCGGGGCGGGGGATCACTATGGCTACACCTTC. Translation gives CASGAGDHYGYTF.

This chain joins TRBV4-1 and TRBJ2-2; 8 nucleotides agree with TRBD2. This CDR3 contains 16 residues. The V segment lost 3 bases and the J segment 4 bases; nucleotides outside the gene matches: 7. Germline V lookup: CDR1 MGHRA, CDR2 YSYEKL. CDR3 DNA sequence: TGCGCCAGCAGCCAGCCTATTAGCGGGACCACCGGGGAGCTGTTTTTT. Translated, it gives CASSQPISGTTGELFF.

As concerns this clone: Other DNA sequences of this sample code for an identical CDR3. V gene TRBV30 combines with J gene TRBJ2-5, with D tentatively TRBD2 (6 bases). Germline loops: CDR1 GTSNPN, CDR2 SVGIG (reference sequence). This CDR3 has 14 residues. Between the trimmed V and J ends, which lost 0 bases and 5 bases, there was a span of 13 bases. The CDR3 sequence is CAWSVGGAGETQYF. In DNA form, the CDR3 reads TGTGCCTGGAGTGTGGGTGGGGCGGGGGAGACCCAGTACTTC.

The chain links TRBV19 to TRBJ2-7, with TRBD2 matching 7 bases. After removal of 4 bases from V and 7 bases from J, the junction contained 7 bases not matched to a gene. Germline loops: CDR1 LNHDA, CDR2 SQIVND (reference sequence). This CDR3 comprises 13 residues. CDR3 loop: CASSNSGLREQYF. The CDR3 bases are TGTGCCAGTAGTAACTCGGGACTAAGAGAGCAGTACTTC. The whole variable domain, remainder taken from reference TRBV19 and TRBJ2-7, is DGGITQSPKYLFRKEGQNVTLSCEQNLNHDAMYWYRQDPGQGLRLIYYSQIVNDFQKGDIAEGYSVSREKKESFPLTVTSAQKNPTAFYLCASSNSGLREQYFGPGTRLTVT.

The chain employs TRBV30 and TRBJ1-2; D is ambiguous. In germline, CDR1 is GTSNPN, CDR2 SVGIG (reference sequence). Trimming cost V 3 bases and J 8 bases, with 13 bases left between them. This CDR3 has 12 residues. DNA of the CDR3: TGTGCCTGGAGGTCCACAACGCGGGGCTACACCTTC. Its protein product is CAWRSTTRGYTF. The whole variable domain, remainder taken from reference TRBV30 and TRBJ1-2, is SQTIHQWPATLVQPVGSPLSLECTVEGTSNPNLYWYRQAAGRGLQLLFYSVGIGQISSEVPQNLSASRPQDRQFILSSKKLLLSDSGFYLCAWRSTTRGYTFGSGTRLTVV.

Worth noting for this clone: At the DNA level, this CDR3 is encoded by other sequences in the same sample as well. The CDR3 here is CASSTQGTGNTIYF. In nucleotides, the CDR3 is TGTGCCAGTAGTACACAGGGGACGGGAAACACCATATATTTT. The chain recombines TRBV19 with TRBJ1-3; 7 bases match TRBD1. Germline lookup yields CDR1 LNHDA and CDR2 SQIVND (reference sequence). The CDR3 has 14 amino acids. Trimming took 4 bases from V and 4 from J; bases not matched to a gene: 4. The full variable domain, with the rest looked up from reference TRBV19 and TRBJ1-3, is DGGITQSPKYLFRKEGQNVTLSCEQNLNHDAMYWYRQDPGQGLRLIYYSQIVNDFQKGDIAEGYSVSREKKESFPLTVTSAQKNPTAFYLCASSTQGTGNTIYFGEGSWLTVV.

The V call is TRBV2, the J call TRBJ1-2, with 8 positions matching TRBD1. CDR3 length: 12 residues. The germline gives CDR1 SNHLY, CDR2 FYNNEI. Germline trimming cut 6 bases from V and 6 bases from J; bases unmatched to any gene: 3. DNA of the CDR3: TGTGCCAGCAGATTGACAGGGGATGGCTACACCTTC. It specifies CASRLTGDGYTF. Full variable domain (rest looked up from reference TRBV2 and TRBJ1-2): EPEVTQTPSHQVTQMGQEVILRCVPISNHLYFYWYRQILGQKVEFLVSFYNNEISEKSEIFDDQFSVERPDGSNFTLKIRSTKLEDSAMYFCASRLTGDGYTFGSGTRLTVV.

The gene calls are TRBV28 and TRBJ2-7, with D possibly TRBD2 on 5 matching bases. V was clipped by 6 bases and J by 3 bases, with 18 bases between them. The CDR3 consists of 15 residues. Germline CDR1 is MDHEN and CDR2 is SYDVKM. Written as DNA, the CDR3 is TGTGCCAGCAGCCCCGCCGGACTGAAACACTACGAGCAGTACTTC. It encodes CASSPAGLKHYEQYF.

V gene TRBV28 combines with J gene TRBJ2-7; D might be TRBD1 (6 bases). Looked up from germline, CDR1 is MDHEN and CDR2 is SYDVKM. The CDR3 runs 14 residues. Trimming stripped 5 bases from V and 1 base from J, with 12 bases between. In nucleotides, the CDR3 is TGTGCCAGCAGTCCCCCACAGGGATCCTACGAGCAGTACTTC. Its translation: CASSPPQGSYEQYF. Drawing the rest from reference TRBV28 and TRBJ2-7, the complete variable domain is DVKVTQSSRYLVKRTGEKVFLECVQDMDHENMFWYRQDPGLGLRLIYFSYDVKMKEKGDIPEGYSVSREKKERFSLILESASTNQTSMYLCASSPPQGSYEQYFGPGTRLTVT.

The chain combines TRBV11-2 with TRBJ2-7, with TRBD1 as a possible D gene (5 bases). Germline-derived CDR1 and CDR2 are SGHAT and FQNNGV. CDR3 size: 15 residues. The V and J ends lost 0 bases and 3 bases respectively, with 12 bases between them. Here the CDR3 reads CASSLDLWGRYEQYF. The CDR3 DNA reads TGTGCCAGCAGCTTAGATCTGTGGGGCCGCTACGAGCAGTACTTC. Combining the CDR3 with reference TRBV11-2 and TRBJ2-7 gives the whole variable domain EAGVAQSPRYKIIEKRQSVAFWCNPISGHATLYWYQQILGQGPKLLIQFQNNGVVDDSQLPKDRFSAERLKGVDSTLKIQPAKLEDSAVYLCASSLDLWGRYEQYFGPGTRLTVT.

Concerning this clone: This may come from a read error, since a much larger clone is one base off. Other nucleotide sequences in the sample specify the same CDR3. The rearrangement uses TRBV5-4 and TRBJ1-1, with TRBD1 as a possible D gene (5 bases). Deletions cut 2 bases from V and 1 base from J, with 6 bases between. CDR3 size: 13 residues. Looked up from germline, CDR1 is SGHNT and CDR2 is YYREEE (reference sequence). The CDR3 region is CASSFGQNTEAFF. CDR3 DNA: TGTGCCAGCAGCTTTGGACAGAACACTGAAGCTTTCTTT.

The rearrangement joins TRBV27 to TRBJ2-2; possibly TRBD1 or TRBD2 for D (6 bases each). The V gene's germline CDR1 is MNHEY and CDR2 SMNVEV (reference sequence). The CDR3 covers 13 residues. CDR3: CVRLRGQAGELFF. CDR3 DNA: TGTGTCAGGCTTCGGGGGCAGGCCGGGGAGCTGTTTTTT.